One and the same sample provided the 5 T cell receptor beta chains below, sequenced in a study of blood T cell repertoires in COVID-19. Clones were sequenced by immunoSEQ multiplex PCR, and TCRdb holds only the in-frame ones, with some missing. The repertoire has roughly 200,000 clones, roughly 86% of them found once; the top ten carry roughly 5.3%. Sequenced material: peripheral blood. The receptors shown here come from a woman aged 70 to 79 with active or convalescent COVID-19.

This chain links TRBV6-2 or TRBV6-3 with TRBJ1-2; possible D gene TRBD1, 6 bases. Germline CDR1 MNHEY, CDR2 SVGEGT. V lost 6 bases to trimming and J lost 8 bases, with 25 bases between them. This CDR3 contains 16 residues. In DNA, the CDR3 is TGTGCCAGCAGCCCGGCCGGACAGAATTATTTTAAGGGCTACACCTTC. Residues: CASSPAGQNYFKGYTF.

This chain joins TRBV7-9 and TRBJ2-7; weak D call: TRBD1 (5 bases). This CDR3 contains 15 residues. With 3 bases removed from V and 0 bases from J, the gap between germline ends came to 12 bases. Germline V CDR1 and CDR2: SEHNR, FQNEAQ (reference sequence). The CDR3 is CASSLTTVSSYEQYF. CDR3 nucleotides: TGTGCCAGCAGCTTGACGACAGTTTCCTCCTACGAGCAGTACTTC.

This chain joins TRBV5-1 and TRBJ1-2; 7 bases align to TRBD1. The V and J ends lost 4 bases and 2 bases, in that order; junction bases with no gene match: 5. Germline-derived CDR1 and CDR2 are SGHRS and YFSETQ. The length of the CDR3 is 14 residues. This CDR3 is CASSPGQLNYGYTF. In nucleotides, the CDR3 is TGCGCCAGCAGCCCGGGACAGCTAAACTATGGCTACACCTTC.

This clone has more than one count but fewer than ten. The gene calls are TRBV5-6 and TRBJ2-1, with 8 bases aligning to TRBD2. The CDR3 contains 17 residues. The germline V gene encodes CDR1 SGHDT and CDR2 YYEEEE. With 4 bases clipped from V and 5 bases from J, the junction kept 14 bases outside the gene matches. For the CDR3, the DNA is TGTGCCAGCAGCCAAAACCCGGGACTAGTGGCCCACAATGAGCAGTTCTTC. Its protein product is CASSQNPGLVAHNEQFF.

This clone was counted a few times. The sample has other DNA sequences that encode this CDR3 too. This chain connects TRBV27 to TRBJ2-4; the D is unclear. The CDR3 has 15 residues. Trimming pared 2 bases from V and 1 base from J, leaving 9 bases between. In germline, CDR1 is MNHEY, CDR2 SMNVEV (reference sequence). The CDR3 DNA sequence: TGTGCCAGCAGTTTAGGTACAGAGGCCAAAAACATTCAGTACTTC. Protein sequence: CASSLGTEAKNIQYF.